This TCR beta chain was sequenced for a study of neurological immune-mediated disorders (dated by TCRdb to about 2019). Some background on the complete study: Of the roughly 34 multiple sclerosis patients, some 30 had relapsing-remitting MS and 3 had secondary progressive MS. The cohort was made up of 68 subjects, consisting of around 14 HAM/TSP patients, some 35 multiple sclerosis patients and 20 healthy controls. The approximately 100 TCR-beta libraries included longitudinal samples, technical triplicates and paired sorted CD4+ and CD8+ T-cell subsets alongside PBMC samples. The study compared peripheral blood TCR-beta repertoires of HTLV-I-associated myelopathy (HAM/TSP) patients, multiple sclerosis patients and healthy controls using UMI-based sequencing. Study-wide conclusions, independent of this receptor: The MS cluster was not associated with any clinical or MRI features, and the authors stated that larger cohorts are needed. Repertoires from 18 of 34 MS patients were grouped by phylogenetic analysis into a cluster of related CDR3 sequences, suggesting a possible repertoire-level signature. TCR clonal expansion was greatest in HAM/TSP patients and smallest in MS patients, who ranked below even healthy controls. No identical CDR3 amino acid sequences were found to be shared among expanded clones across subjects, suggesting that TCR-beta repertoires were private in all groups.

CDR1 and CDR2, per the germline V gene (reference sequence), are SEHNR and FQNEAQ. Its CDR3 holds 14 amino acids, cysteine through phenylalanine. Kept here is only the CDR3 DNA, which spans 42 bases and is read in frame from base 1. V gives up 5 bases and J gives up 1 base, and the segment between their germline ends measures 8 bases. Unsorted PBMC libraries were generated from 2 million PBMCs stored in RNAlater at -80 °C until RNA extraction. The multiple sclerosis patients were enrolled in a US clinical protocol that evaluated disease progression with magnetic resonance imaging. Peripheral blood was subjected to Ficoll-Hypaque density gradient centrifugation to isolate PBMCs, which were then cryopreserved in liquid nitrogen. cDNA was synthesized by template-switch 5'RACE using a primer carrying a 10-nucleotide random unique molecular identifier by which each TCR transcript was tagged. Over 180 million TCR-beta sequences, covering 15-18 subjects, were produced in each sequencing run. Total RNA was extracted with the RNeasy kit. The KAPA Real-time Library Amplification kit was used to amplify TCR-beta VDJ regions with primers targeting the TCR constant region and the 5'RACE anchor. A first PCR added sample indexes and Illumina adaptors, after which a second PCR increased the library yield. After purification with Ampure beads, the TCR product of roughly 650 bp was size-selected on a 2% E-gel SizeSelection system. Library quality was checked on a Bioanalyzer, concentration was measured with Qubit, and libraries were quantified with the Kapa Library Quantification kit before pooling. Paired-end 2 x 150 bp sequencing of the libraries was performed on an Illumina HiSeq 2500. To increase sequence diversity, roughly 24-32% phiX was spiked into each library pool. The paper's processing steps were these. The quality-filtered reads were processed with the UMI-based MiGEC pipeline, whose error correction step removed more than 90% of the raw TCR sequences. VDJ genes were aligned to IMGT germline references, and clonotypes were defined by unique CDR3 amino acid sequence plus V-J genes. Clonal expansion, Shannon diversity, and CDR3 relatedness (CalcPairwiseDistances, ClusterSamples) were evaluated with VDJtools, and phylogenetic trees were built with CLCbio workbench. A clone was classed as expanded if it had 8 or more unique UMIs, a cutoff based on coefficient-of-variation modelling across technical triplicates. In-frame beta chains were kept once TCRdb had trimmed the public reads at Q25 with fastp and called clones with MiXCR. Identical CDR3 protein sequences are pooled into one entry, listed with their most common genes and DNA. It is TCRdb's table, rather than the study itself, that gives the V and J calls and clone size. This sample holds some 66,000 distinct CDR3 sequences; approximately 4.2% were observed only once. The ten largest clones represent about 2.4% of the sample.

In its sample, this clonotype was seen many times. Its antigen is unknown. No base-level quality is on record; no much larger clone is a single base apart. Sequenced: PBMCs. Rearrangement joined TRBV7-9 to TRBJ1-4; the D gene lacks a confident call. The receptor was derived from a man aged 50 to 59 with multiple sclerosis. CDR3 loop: CASSSKLTNEKLFF. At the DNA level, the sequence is TGTGCCAGCAGCAGCAAGTTAACTAATGAAAAACTGTTTTTT.